Below, 17 T cell receptor beta chains from the same sample are listed, as sequenced in a study of T-cell reconstitution after alpha-beta-depleted transplantation in children. The TCRbeta library was prepared with unique molecular identifiers. Each CDR3 protein is one row after TCRdb ran MiXCR on the PCR reads. The table shows 200,000 to 250,000 distinct CDR3 sequences, with about 9.5% occurring only once. This sample comprised PBMCs from the stem cell graft donor, obtained from the stem cell graft. The receptors come from a human donor who donated a stem cell graft to a child with acute lymphoblastic leukemia.

The sample holds a few counts of this clonotype. The chain uses TRBV20-1 and TRBJ2-3; unclear D gene. Germline CDR1 and CDR2: DFQATT and SNEGSKA (reference sequence). V gave up 0 bases and J gave up 0 bases, with 10 bases separating them. The CDR3 covers 15 residues. This chain's CDR3 is CSARDPARSTDTQYF. As DNA, the CDR3 is TGCAGTGCTAGAGATCCCGCCCGCAGCACAGATACGCAGTATTTT.

The CDR3 here is CASSLQGQTTSYEQYF. The DNA of the CDR3 is TGCGCCAGCAGCTTGCAGGGACAGACCACTTCCTACGAGCAGTACTTC. The chain is built from TRBV5-1 and TRBJ2-7, with 7 bases identical to TRBD1. J was trimmed by 1 base and V by 1 base; bases with no gene match: 8. Germline V gene data show CDR1 as SGHRS and CDR2 as YFSETQ. This CDR3 comprises 16 residues. The whole variable domain, filled in from reference TRBV5-1 and TRBJ2-7, reads KAGVTQTPRYLIKTRGQQVTLSCSPISGHRSVSWYQQTPGQGLQFLFEYFSETQRNKGNFPGRFSGRQFSNSRSEMNVSTLELGDSALYLCASSLQGQTTSYEQYFGPGTRLTVT.

The CDR3 sequence: CASSYGPGAYNEQFF. The CDR3 region has the DNA TGTGCCAGCAGTTACGGGCCAGGGGCCTACAATGAGCAGTTCTTC. V usage is TRBV6-2 or TRBV6-3 and J usage is TRBJ2-1, with a weak D call TRBD1 (6 bases). Trimming removed 2 bases at V and 2 bases at J, with 10 bases between. CDR1 and CDR2 from the germline V gene are MNHEY and SVGEGT. CDR3 length: 15 amino acids.

This clonotype was counted between two and nine times. One end of the junction is discordant with germline, which a read error may explain. This chain links TRBV2 with TRBJ1-5; no firm D call. The CDR3 is 14 residues long. Germline loops: CDR1 SNHLY, CDR2 FYNNEI. The CDR3 sequence is CASSQADLNQPQHF. DNA for the CDR3: TGTGCCAGCAGTCAAGCGGACCTCAATCAGCCCCAGCATTTT. The full variable domain, in which reference TRBV2 and TRBJ1-5 provide the parts outside the CDR3, is EPEVTQTPSHQVTQMGQEVILRCVPISNHLYFYWYRQILGQKVEFLVSFYNNEISEKSEIFDDQFSVERPDGSNFTLKIRSTKLEDSAMYFCASSQADLNQPQHFGDGTRLSIL.

This clonotype was found many times. The chain carries TRBV7-8 and TRBJ1-2, with TRBD1 matching over 7 bases. The V gene end was trimmed by 5 bases and the J gene end by 4 bases; junction bases not matched to a gene: 10. Germline loops: CDR1 SGHVS, CDR2 FQNEAQ. This CDR3 contains 15 residues. In DNA form, the CDR3 reads TGTGCCAGCAGCCCCAGGGGGGCTTGGAGCTATGGCTACACCTTC. Translation: CASSPRGAWSYGYTF. The variable domain in full, with the rest retrieved from reference TRBV7-8 and TRBJ1-2, is GAGVSQSPRYKVAKRGQDVALRCDPISGHVSLFWYQQALGQGPEFLTYFQNEAQLDKSGLPSDRFFAERPEGSVSTLKIQRTQQEDSAVYLCASSPRGAWSYGYTFGSGTRLTVV.

The genes are TRBV13 and TRBJ1-1; D is possibly TRBD1 (6 bases). The CDR3 spans 14 residues. CDR1 is PRHDT and CDR2 is FYEKMQ in the germline V gene (reference sequence). The ends were cut back, 6 bases at V and 1 base at J, with 12 bases in the middle. CDR3: CASRINRANTEAFF. The CDR3 region has the DNA TGTGCCAGCAGGATTAACAGGGCGAACACTGAAGCTTTCTTT.

This clonotype was counted only a few times. This chain uses TRBV11-2 with TRBJ2-7; D is uncertain. Germline CDR1 and CDR2: SGHAT and FQNNGV. This CDR3 region has 15 residues. Trimming took off 1 base at V and 6 bases at J, with 16 bases between the two ends. The CDR3 protein is CASSLVGLIGGEQYF. Here the CDR3 DNA reads TGTGCCAGCAGCTTAGTGGGTCTCATCGGCGGCGAGCAGTACTTC. The full variable domain, rest sourced from reference TRBV11-2 and TRBJ2-7, is EAGVAQSPRYKIIEKRQSVAFWCNPISGHATLYWYQQILGQGPKLLIQFQNNGVVDDSQLPKDRFSAERLKGVDSTLKIQPAKLEDSAVYLCASSLVGLIGGEQYFGPGTRLTVT.

This clonotype turned up a few times. V usage is TRBV7-6 and J usage is TRBJ2-1, with 12 nucleotides matching TRBD1. The CDR3 contains 14 residues. Trimming at V came to 7 bases and at J to 9 bases, leaving 7 bases not matched to a gene. Germline lookup yields CDR1 SGHVS and CDR2 FNYEAQ. The CDR3 protein is CASTRDRGQVEQFF. The CDR3 DNA reads TGTGCCAGCACCCGGGACAGGGGGCAGGTTGAGCAGTTCTTC.

The chain recombines TRBV7-9 with TRBJ2-7; possible D gene TRBD1, 6 bases. The CDR3 consists of 15 residues. Germline CDR1 reads SEHNR; CDR2 reads FQNEAQ (reference sequence). Trimming took off 1 base at V and 6 bases at J, with 16 bases between the two ends. The CDR3 DNA reads TGTGCCAGCAGCTTAGGCCCAGGGGCGCAGGGCGAGCAGTACTTC. It codes for CASSLGPGAQGEQYF.

With regard to this clonotype: This sequence may be a read error, since a much larger clone differs from it by one base. The rearrangement links TRBV11-2 to TRBJ2-2; D unclear. CDR3 size: 14 residues. Germline CDR1 is SGHAT and CDR2 is FQNNGV. The CDR3 spells CGSSLDRGTGELFF. The CDR3 DNA reads as TGTGGCAGCAGCTTAGATCGTGGTACCGGGGAGCTGTTTTTT.

This clonotype showed up many times. The gene calls are TRBV24-1 and TRBJ2-3; D possibly uses TRBD1 or TRBD2 (7 bases each). V shed 4 bases and J shed 1 base, with 14 bases lying between them. The CDR3 extends over 16 amino acids. Per germline, CDR1 KGHDR and CDR2 SFDVKD. This CDR3 is CATSDRRGGGTDTQYF. The CDR3 bases are TGTGCCACCAGTGACCGCAGGGGGGGTGGCACAGATACGCAGTATTTT.

The genes are TRBV20-1 and TRBJ1-4, with D possibly being TRBD1 (5 bases). V lost 5 bases and J 0 bases, leaving 13 bases between the germline ends. Germline V gene data show CDR1 as DFQATT and CDR2 as SNEGSKA (reference sequence). The CDR3 consists of 15 residues. This CDR3 reads CSALRDSATNEKLFF. The CDR3 DNA sequence: TGCAGTGCTCTACGTGACAGTGCAACTAATGAAAAACTGTTTTTT.

The chain combines TRBV3-1 with TRBJ1-2; no definite D call. Trimming stripped 2 bases from V and 7 bases from J, with 14 bases between. CDR1 is LGHDT, CDR2 YNNKEL, per germline (reference sequence). CDR3 length equals 14 residues. CDR3 protein: CASSQSPQRGGYTF. The CDR3 nucleotides are TGTGCCAGCAGCCAATCCCCACAGAGAGGTGGCTACACCTTC.

This clonotype has at least ten counts. The chain's CDR3 is CSASIGPSYNEQFF. In DNA form, the CDR3 reads TGCAGTGCTAGTATAGGGCCCTCCTACAATGAGCAGTTCTTC. This chain uses TRBV20-1 with TRBJ2-1; D is unresolved. The CDR3 spans 14 residues. CDR1 is DFQATT and CDR2 is SNEGSKA in the germline V gene (reference sequence). V shed 3 bases and J shed 0 bases, with 9 bases lying between them.

This clonotype was counted at least ten times. CDR3 in DNA: TGTGCCAGCAGCTTATTCTCACAGGCGCAAGAGACCCAGTACTTC. The encoded protein is CASSLFSQAQETQYF. The rearrangement joins TRBV7-2 to TRBJ2-5; maybe TRBD1 (5 bases). Germline-derived CDR1 and CDR2 are SGHTA and FQGNSA. The CDR3 totals 15 residues. Trimming pared 2 bases from V and 2 bases from J, leaving 12 bases between.

The chain links TRBV6-1 to TRBJ1-2; 9 bases map to TRBD1. The CDR3 runs to 13 residues. Germline V gives CDR1 MNHNS, CDR2 SASEGT. The ends lost 6 bases at V and 8 bases at J; junction bases unmatched: 7. As DNA, the CDR3 is TGTGCCAGCAGCCACCCGGACAGGGGAGGCTACACCTTC. This sequence encodes CASSHPDRGGYTF.

This sequence joins TRBV12-3 or TRBV12-4 and TRBJ1-1; 11 bases line up with TRBD1. The CDR3 is 14 residues long. V was clipped by 6 bases and J by 4 bases; unmatched bases: 4. CDR3 nucleotides: TGTGCCAGCAGCCGGACAGGGGGCGGCACTGAAGCTTTCTTT. It translates to CASSRTGGGTEAFF.